These 9 T cell receptor beta chains originate from one sample sequenced in a study of CD8 T cells in ankylosing spondylitis. TCRdb re-called the 5' RACE reads with MiXCR, one entry per CDR3 protein. The top ten clones hold 7.3% of a sample with about 140,000 distinct CDR3 sequences, 7% to 10% of them seen once. The specimen was synovial fluid, either unsorted or a sorted T cell fraction (not recorded which). The origin of the receptors is a male donor with ankylosing spondylitis.

This clonotype was picked up many times. This chain joins TRBV11-2 and TRBJ2-1, with TRBD2 identical over 10 bases. Germline V lookup: CDR1 SGHAT, CDR2 FQNNGV. The CDR3 loop spans 13 amino acids. Trimming cost V 0 bases and J 15 bases; bases outside gene matches: 5. Here the CDR3 reads CASSLEPSGSGFF. The CDR3 nucleotides read TGTGCCAGCAGCTTAGAGCCTAGCGGGAGTGGGTTCTTC.

Ten or more counts support this clonotype. The chain combines TRBV20-1 with TRBJ1-2, with D perhaps TRBD1 (5 bases). The CDR3 contains 13 residues. V was clipped by 0 bases and J by 8 bases, with 13 bases between them. The germline V gene encodes CDR1 DFQATT and CDR2 SNEGSKA (reference sequence). CDR3 sequence reads: CSARDRGERGYTF. As DNA, the CDR3 is TGCAGTGCTAGAGATCGGGGGGAGCGGGGCTACACCTTC.

This clonotype was observed many times. As DNA, the CDR3 is TGTGCCAGCAGCCGGCTTGGGGGCTCACCTAATGAAAAACTGTTTTTT. Translating gives CASSRLGGSPNEKLFF. The chain carries TRBV7-2 and TRBJ1-4; D perhaps matches TRBD1 (6 bases). CDR3 size: 16 residues. Germline-derived CDR1 and CDR2 are SGHTA and FQGNSA. The V gene lost 5 bases and the J gene lost 3 bases, with 16 bases spanning the gap.

This clonotype was counted at least ten times. V gene TRBV9 combines with J gene TRBJ1-2; D is undetermined. The CDR3 is 14 residues long. The germline gives CDR1 SGDLS, CDR2 YYNGEE. V was clipped by 0 bases and J by 4 bases, with 10 bases between them. Here the CDR3 DNA reads TGTGCCAGCAGCGTAGGAAGTTCGAGCTATGGCTACACCTTC. Translated, it gives CASSVGSSSYGYTF. Variable domain in full (rest from reference TRBV9 and TRBJ1-2): DSGVTQTPKHLITATGQRVTLRCSPRSGDLSVYWYQQSLDQGLQFLIQYYNGEERAKGNILERFSAQQFPDLHSELNLSSLELGDSALYFCASSVGSSSYGYTFGSGTRLTVV.

The J gene is TRBJ1-6, the V gene TRBV7-8; maybe TRBD1 (6 bases). Trimming shortened V by 5 bases and J by 9 bases, and 17 bases separated the two germline ends. The CDR3 contains 15 residues. The germline V gene has CDR1 SGHVS and CDR2 FQNEAQ. The DNA for the CDR3 is TGTGCCAGCAGCCAGAGGACAGACGGAAGTTCACCCCTCCACTTT. It is translated as CASSQRTDGSSPLHF.

The chain uses TRBV20-1 and TRBJ1-5, with D hard to call. Germline V lookup: CDR1 DFQATT, CDR2 SNEGSKA (reference sequence). This CDR3 is 13 amino acids long. Trimming left V 4 bases short and J 9 bases short, with 16 bases between. The CDR3 DNA is TGCAGTGCTACACCGGGTCCCCAGCGGCCCCAGCATTTT. Translated: CSATPGPQRPQHF.

The chain joins TRBV7-9 to TRBJ1-2; D gene ambiguous. The CDR3 contains 12 residues. Deletions cut 3 bases from V and 6 bases from J, with 8 bases between. CDR1 and CDR2 from the germline V gene are SEHNR and FQNEAQ (reference sequence). The CDR3 DNA sequence: TGTGCCAGCAGCTTTTCTGGAGATGGCTACACCTTC. Encoded protein: CASSFSGDGYTF.

The rearrangement links TRBV5-1 to TRBJ1-1, with D maybe TRBD1 (5 bases). Deletions cut 1 base from V and 5 bases from J, with 12 bases between. The CDR3 totals 14 residues. The germline CDR1 and CDR2 sequences are SGHRS and YFSETQ. CDR3 sequence reads: CASSLSAGKTEAFF. CDR3 in DNA: TGCGCCAGCAGCTTGTCGGCAGGGAAAACTGAAGCTTTCTTT.

This clonotype was recorded many times. The CDR3 region is CASSFWGSYEQYF. The CDR3 DNA reads as TGTGCCAGCAGTTTCTGGGGCTCCTACGAGCAGTACTTC. This chain joins TRBV12-3 or TRBV12-4 and TRBJ2-7; D uncertain. The CDR3 is 13 amino acids. The V end was cut by 3 bases, the J end by 0 bases, with 6 bases between.